One and the same sample provided the 10 T cell receptor beta chains below, sequenced in a study of blood T cell repertoires in COVID-19. Measured with immunoSEQ multiplex PCR; TCRdb has only the in-frame clones, and not every one. This table holds about 180,000 clones, roughly 87% found once. Sequencing input: PBMCs or T cells enriched from blood (not recorded which). These receptors originate from a woman in her forties or fifties who had recovered from COVID-19.

V is TRBV6-5 and J is TRBJ2-3; 7 positions match TRBD1. V trimming: 8 bases; J trimming: 2 bases; junction bases outside the gene matches: 10. The germline gives CDR1 MNHEY, CDR2 SVGAGI. This CDR3 contains 15 residues. CDR3 nucleotide sequence: TGTGCCAGCTTTAACCGGGACAGACTCACAGATACGCAGTATTTT. Translating it yields CASFNRDRLTDTQYF.

This sequence joins TRBV30 and TRBJ2-1, with 9 positions matching TRBD2. CDR1 and CDR2 (germline): GTSNPN, SVGIG (reference sequence). The CDR3 loop spans 14 amino acids. The V gene end was trimmed by 0 bases and the J gene end by 9 bases; junction bases not matched to a gene: 6. CDR3 residues: CAWSVSGRKGEQFF. In DNA, the CDR3 is TGTGCCTGGAGTGTAAGCGGGAGGAAGGGTGAGCAGTTCTTC.

The chain joins TRBV30 to TRBJ1-1; D unclear. The CDR3 runs 14 residues. Germline V lookup: CDR1 GTSNPN, CDR2 SVGIG (reference sequence). V lost 3 bases, J lost 0 bases, and 11 bases lay in between. The CDR3 is CAWSRSLMNTEAFF. The CDR3 bases are TGTGCCTGGAGCCGTTCTCTTATGAACACTGAAGCTTTCTTT.

The chain employs TRBV18 and TRBJ1-1; TRBD1 might be the D (6 bases). Trimming cost V 3 bases and J 6 bases, with 14 bases left between them. The CDR3 contains 14 residues. Germline CDR1 KGHSH, CDR2 LQKENI. In nucleotides, the CDR3 is TGTGCCAGCTCACCGATCGGGACACTCCCTGAAGCTTTCTTT. This translates into CASSPIGTLPEAFF.

This chain uses TRBV19 with TRBJ1-1; D remains ambiguous. Deletions cut 3 bases from V and 0 bases from J, with 8 bases between. Germline CDR1 and CDR2: LNHDA and SQIVND (reference sequence). The CDR3 contains 14 residues. CDR3 sequence: CASSMIGVNTEAFF. The CDR3, as DNA: TGTGCCAGTAGTATGATTGGAGTGAACACTGAAGCTTTCTTT.

This clone was counted a single time. This chain connects TRBV19 to TRBJ2-1, with TRBD1 matching 9 bases. The CDR3 contains 15 residues. In germline, CDR1 is LNHDA, CDR2 SQIVND (reference sequence). Trimming at V came to 6 bases and at J to 2 bases, leaving 5 bases not matched to a gene. This CDR3 is CASRSGQGTYNEQFF. The CDR3 bases are TGTGCCAGTAGGTCGGGACAGGGAACCTACAATGAGCAGTTCTTC. Filled out from reference TRBV19 and TRBJ2-1, the complete variable domain reads DGGITQSPKYLFRKEGQNVTLSCEQNLNHDAMYWYRQDPGQGLRLIYYSQIVNDFQKGDIAEGYSVSREKKESFPLTVTSAQKNPTAFYLCASRSGQGTYNEQFFGPGTRLTVL.

The CDR3 sequence is CASSQRGGETQYF. The CDR3 nucleotides are TGTGCCAGCAGCCAACGGGGGGGGGAGACCCAGTACTTC. The V gene is TRBV3-1 (or the pseudogene TRBV3-2), the J gene TRBJ2-5, with TRBD2 identical over 8 bases. The CDR3 is 13 amino acids. CDR1 is LGHDT and CDR2 is YNNKEL in the germline V gene (reference sequence). Trimming cost V 2 bases and J 5 bases; bases outside gene matches: 1.

The rearrangement uses TRBV29-1 and TRBJ1-4; tentatively, D is TRBD1 (6 bases). Trimming stripped 6 bases from V and 5 bases from J, with 16 bases between. This CDR3 is 14 amino acids long. Per germline, CDR1 SQVTM and CDR2 ANQGSEA. The CDR3 reads CSVQGGAGNEKLFF. CDR3 coding DNA: TGCAGCGTCCAAGGGGGGGCCGGGAATGAAAAACTGTTTTTT.

This chain joins TRBV30 and TRBJ2-5, with 10 nucleotides matching TRBD2. V lost 8 bases to trimming and J lost 2 bases; unmatched junction nucleotides: 8. Germline lookup yields CDR1 GTSNPN and CDR2 SVGIG (reference sequence). The CDR3 is made up of 14 amino acids. This CDR3 reads CALRLAGIQETQYF. In nucleotides, the CDR3 is TGTGCCCTGAGACTAGCGGGCATACAAGAGACCCAGTACTTC.

V and J are TRBV5-4 and TRBJ2-3; 8 positions match TRBD1. Per the germline V gene, CDR1 is SGHNT and CDR2 is YYREEE (reference sequence). V trimming: 0 bases; J trimming: 6 bases; junction bases outside the gene matches: 9. The CDR3 totals 16 residues. The CDR3, as DNA: TGTGCCAGCAGCTTGGAGGGCAGGGGGCTCGGTGATACGCAGTATTTT. It yields the protein CASSLEGRGLGDTQYF.